This T cell receptor beta chain was observed in a study of blood T cell repertoires in COVID-19. Trimming took 5 bases from V and 4 from J; bases not matched to a gene: 10. The CDR3 totals 15 residues. The germline V gene has CDR1 MNHEY and CDR2 SVGEGT. TCRdb's table, derived via immunoSEQ multiplex PCR, lists solely in-frame clones and lacks some. The table shows 200,000 to 250,000 clones, with 70% to 90% occurring only once. This clone was detected only once. The chain links TRBV6-2 or TRBV6-3 to TRBJ2-7, with 8 nucleotides matching TRBD1. The sequence derives from a woman aged 18-29 years who had recovered from COVID-19. Sequences were obtained from peripheral blood. CDR3 protein: CASSHPQGAGYEQYF. CDR3 nucleotide sequence: TGTGCCAGCAGTCACCCCCAGGGGGCCGGGTACGAGCAGTACTTC.